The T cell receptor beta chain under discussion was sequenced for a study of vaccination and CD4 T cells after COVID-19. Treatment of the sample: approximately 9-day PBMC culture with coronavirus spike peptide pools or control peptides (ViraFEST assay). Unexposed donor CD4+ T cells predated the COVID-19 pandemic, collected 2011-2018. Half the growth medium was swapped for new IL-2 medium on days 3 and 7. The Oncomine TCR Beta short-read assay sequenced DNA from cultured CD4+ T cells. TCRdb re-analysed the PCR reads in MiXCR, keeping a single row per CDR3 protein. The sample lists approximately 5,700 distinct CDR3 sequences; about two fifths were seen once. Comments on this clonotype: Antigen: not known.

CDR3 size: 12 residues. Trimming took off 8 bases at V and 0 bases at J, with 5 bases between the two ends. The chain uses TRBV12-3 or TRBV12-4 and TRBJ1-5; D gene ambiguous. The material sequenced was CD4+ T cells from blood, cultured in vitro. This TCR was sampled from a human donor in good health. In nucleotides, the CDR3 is TGTGCCAGCTCCTTTAGCAATCAGCCCCAGCATTTT. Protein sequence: CASSFSNQPQHF.